Below, 2 T cell receptor beta chains from the same sample are listed, as sequenced in a study of vaccination and CD4 T cells after COVID-19. Which antigens these TCRs recognize remains unknown. Regarding treatment: approximately 10-day PBMC culture with coronavirus spike peptide pools or control peptides (ViraFEST assay). The Oncomine TCR Beta short-read assay sequenced DNA from cultured CD4+ T cells. Each CDR3 protein gets one entry after TCRdb re-called the PCR reads with MiXCR. The table shows more than 15,000 distinct CDR3 sequences, with approximately 70% occurring only once. Input material: CD4+ T cells from blood, cultured in vitro. The receptors were sampled from a human donor who had recovered from COVID-19.

The rearrangement joins TRBV20-1 to TRBJ1-2; possible D gene TRBD1, 5 bases. V was shortened by 0 bases and J by 2 bases, with 10 bases between the two germline ends. The CDR3 is made up of 14 amino acids. CDR1 DFQATT and CDR2 SNEGSKA come from the germline V gene (reference sequence). The CDR3 region has the DNA TGCAGTGCTAGAGAGGGGGGACCAAACTATGGCTACACCTTC. Translating gives CSAREGGPNYGYTF.

This clonotype was found a few times. This chain uses TRBV7-9 with TRBJ2-3, with 7 bases identical to TRBD1. Germline lookup yields CDR1 SEHNR and CDR2 FQNEAQ (reference sequence). The CDR3 length is 17 residues. V lost 5 bases to trimming and J lost 2 bases; unmatched junction nucleotides: 13. The chain's CDR3 is CASSLLAGTVYTDTQYF. CDR3 bases: TGTGCCAGCAGCCTCCTAGCCGGGACAGTTTACACAGATACGCAGTATTTT.